This T cell receptor beta chain was retrieved from a study of cytotoxic CD8 clonotypes in ibrutinib-treated CLL. Background on the study: Results showed roughly 25 partial and 2 complete responses; following median around 73 months, approximately 14 remained remitted, roughly 12 advanced. Productive templates per sample averaged approximately 250,000; productive rearrangements, 94,082.

Regarding this clone: The antigen remains unidentified.

Depths of 1 in 200,000 to 1 in 1 million T cells were the sequencing target. Assay: immunoSEQ multiplex PCR; the TCRdb copy retains only in-frame clones and omits some. Seen here are approximately 48,000 clones, more than 45% observed once, and the top ten hold about 33%. The CDR3 has 14 amino acids. V shed 3 bases and J shed 4 bases, with 10 bases lying between them. Germline assignment: CDR1 MDHEN and CDR2 SYDVKM. Study-level points and caveats: At ibrutinib response, clonality increased, and at progression it declined back toward baseline.

The chain combines TRBV28 with TRBJ1-5, with D possibly TRBD1 on 5 matching bases. This receptor was taken from a human donor with chronic lymphocytic leukemia. Sample: PBMCs, taken after 12 months of ibrutinib treatment. CDR3 protein: CASSFVRDNQPQHF. CDR3 coding DNA: TGTGCCAGCAGTTTTGTCAGGGATAATCAGCCCCAGCATTTT.